Below, 20 T cell receptor beta chains from the same sample are listed, as sequenced in a study of blood T cell repertoires in COVID-19. Here immunoSEQ multiplex PCR was the method, and the copy in TCRdb shows in-frame clones only, minus some. The sample contains around 35,000 clones, around nine tenths of which appear only once. The sample comprised peripheral blood. The receptors were gathered from a human donor in a cohort sampled during active COVID-19.

The chain carries TRBV6-2 or TRBV6-3 and TRBJ1-6; D not certain. CDR1 and CDR2 from the germline V gene are MNHEY and SVGEGT. Trimming left V 3 bases short and J 7 bases short, with 4 bases between. The CDR3 length is 12 residues. The CDR3 region is CASSYENSPLHF. The CDR3 nucleotides read TGTGCCAGCAGTTATGAGAATTCACCCCTCCACTTT.

The chain recombines TRBV6-6 with TRBJ2-1; D is unclear. From germline, CDR1 is MNHNY and CDR2 SVGAGI (reference sequence). V was cut by 0 bases and J by 9 bases, with 9 bases left in between. The CDR3 consists of 13 residues. CDR3 sequence reads: CASSYSSSREQFF. The CDR3 nucleotides are TGTGCCAGCAGTTACTCCTCCTCTCGTGAGCAGTTCTTC.

Here the CDR3 reads CASSLFRETQYF. The CDR3 nucleotides are TGTGCCAGCAGCCTTTTTCGAGAGACCCAGTACTTC. V and J are TRBV4-2 and TRBJ2-5; D remains ambiguous. Germline values: CDR1 LGHNA, CDR2 YNFKEQ. V was pared by 4 bases and J by 4 bases, with 7 bases between. This CDR3 region has 12 residues.

The chain combines TRBV12-5 with TRBJ1-5, with D unresolved. Germline V gene sequence: CDR1 LGHNT, CDR2 FRNRAP. This CDR3 comprises 13 residues. The ends were cut back, 3 bases at V and 3 bases at J, with 6 bases in the middle. CDR3 coding DNA: TGTGCTAGTGGTTTTGGCACCAATCAGCCCCAGCATTTT. It codes for CASGFGTNQPQHF.

The V call is TRBV28, the J call TRBJ1-3; the D gene is possibly TRBD1 (6 bases). The CDR3 runs to 14 residues. Trimming pared 7 bases from V and 2 bases from J, leaving 12 bases between. In germline, CDR1 is MDHEN, CDR2 SYDVKM. The CDR3 loop is CASTATGAGNTIYF. In DNA form, the CDR3 reads TGTGCCAGCACCGCGACAGGAGCTGGAAACACCATATATTTT.

With respect to this clone: Relative to the germline gene, one junction end is altered; a read error may explain this. This sequence joins TRBV7-7 and TRBJ1-4; the D is unclear. CDR3 length equals 15 residues. CDR1 is SSHAT and CDR2 is FNYEAQ in the germline V gene (reference sequence). The DNA for the CDR3 is TGTGCTAGCAGCTTAGTCCGGGGATCCGGCGAAAAACTGTTTTTT. Translated, it gives CASSLVRGSGEKLFF.

The chain combines TRBV19 with TRBJ1-2; D perhaps matches TRBD1 (5 bases). Trimming cost V 9 bases and J 0 bases, with 14 bases left between them. This CDR3 is built from 14 residues. Germline V gene lookup returns CDR1 LNHDA and CDR2 SQIVND (reference sequence). For the CDR3, the DNA is TGTGCCAGCCGGGGGACGAGCCCTAACTATGGCTACACCTTC. Encoded protein: CASRGTSPNYGYTF.

V and J are TRBV15 and TRBJ1-1; D remains ambiguous. The CDR3 contains 13 residues. The V end was cut by 8 bases, the J end by 4 bases, with 14 bases between. Germline CDR1 reads LNHNV; CDR2 reads YYDKDF (reference sequence). The CDR3 is CATGGVDTTEAFF. In DNA, the CDR3 is TGTGCCACCGGCGGGGTGGATACCACTGAAGCTTTCTTT.

V gene TRBV7-8 combines with J gene TRBJ2-7, with D possibly being TRBD1 (6 bases). Trimming took off 0 bases at V and 4 bases at J, with 13 bases between the two ends. Germline values: CDR1 SGHVS, CDR2 FQNEAQ. The CDR3 runs to 15 residues. CDR3 DNA sequence: TGTGCCAGCAGCTTAGCTCAGGGACATTCTTACGAGCAGTACTTC. Residues: CASSLAQGHSYEQYF.

This chain uses TRBV29-1 with TRBJ2-7; 8 positions match TRBD1. The CDR3 totals 11 residues. Germline CDR1 SQVTM, CDR2 ANQGSEA. V shed 7 bases, J shed 4 bases, and the junction held 3 bases outside the gene matches. The CDR3 is CSARTGYEQYF. The CDR3 region has the DNA TGCAGCGCCCGGACAGGGTACGAGCAGTACTTC.

The chain joins TRBV18 to TRBJ2-7; D possibly corresponds to TRBD2 (5 bases). Trimming left V 6 bases short and J 0 bases short, with 15 bases between. The CDR3 totals 15 residues. Germline V gene sequence: CDR1 KGHSH, CDR2 LQKENI. The chain's CDR3 is CASSEGEAVSYEQYF. The DNA of the CDR3 is TGTGCCAGCTCTGAGGGAGAAGCAGTCTCCTACGAGCAGTACTTC. Full variable domain (outside the CDR3, taken from reference TRBV18 and TRBJ2-7): NAGVMQNPRHLVRRRGQEARLRCSPMKGHSHVYWYRQLPEEGLKFMVYLQKENIIDESGMPKERFSAEFPKEGPSILRIQQVVRGDSAAYFCASSEGEAVSYEQYFGPGTRLTVT.

This chain joins TRBV5-1 and TRBJ1-2, with D possibly matching TRBD1 (5 bases). Trimming took 10 bases from V and 1 from J, leaving 17 bases between them. The germline gives CDR1 SGHRS, CDR2 YFSETQ. This CDR3 is 14 amino acids long. Here the CDR3 DNA reads TGCGCCTGCCCTTGGGTTAGGGGTAACTATGGCTACACCTTC. This sequence encodes CACPWVRGNYGYTF.

The V gene is TRBV5-6, the J gene TRBJ2-5; the match to TRBD1 covers 8 bases. CDR1 is SGHDT, CDR2 YYEEEE, per germline. The CDR3 runs to 16 residues. J gave up 5 bases and V 4 bases, and 13 bases lay outside the gene matches. This CDR3 is CASSKGPPGGHETQYF. CDR3 in DNA: TGTGCCAGCAGCAAAGGCCCCCCAGGGGGCCACGAGACCCAGTACTTC.

The table lists this clone with a count of one. The CDR3 bases are TGCGCCAGCAGCCTCACATTTCCCCGTAGCACAGATACGCAGTATTTT. Its translation: CASSLTFPRSTDTQYF. This chain uses TRBV4-1 with TRBJ2-3; D is undetermined. CDR1 is MGHRA, CDR2 YSYEKL, per germline. V was pared by 4 bases and J by 0 bases, with 14 bases between. The CDR3 runs 16 residues.

This CDR3 is CASSYLTGIYTGELFF. The CDR3 DNA follows: TGTGCCAGCAGTTACCTGACAGGAATATACACCGGGGAGCTGTTTTTT. The chain combines TRBV6-5 with TRBJ2-2; D possibly corresponds to TRBD1 (6 bases). This CDR3 spans 16 amino acids. V lost 2 bases to trimming and J lost 3 bases, with 13 bases between them. Germline lookup yields CDR1 MNHEY and CDR2 SVGAGI.

This rearrangement joins TRBV19 to TRBJ2-3; 16 bases are shared with TRBD2. In germline, CDR1 is LNHDA, CDR2 SQIVND (reference sequence). The CDR3 totals 16 residues. V shed 9 bases, J shed 5 bases, and the junction held 8 bases outside the gene matches. For the CDR3, the DNA is TGTGCCAGCGCTGCCGGGACTAGCGGGAGGGAAGATACGCAGTATTTT. Translating it yields CASAAGTSGREDTQYF.

CDR3 protein: CASSNDYYGYTF. The CDR3 DNA follows: TGTGCCAGCAGTAACGACTACTATGGCTACACCTTC. The chain has TRBV6-2 or TRBV6-3 and TRBJ1-2; D ambiguous. The germline CDR1 and CDR2 sequences are MNHEY and SVGEGT. V gave up 5 bases and J gave up 3 bases, with 7 bases separating them. The length of the CDR3 is 12 residues.

The rearrangement uses TRBV28 and TRBJ2-7, with D perhaps TRBD1 (7 bases). The CDR3 is made up of 17 amino acids. Between the trimmed V and J ends, which lost 4 bases and 3 bases, there was a span of 22 bases. The germline gives CDR1 MDHEN, CDR2 SYDVKM. CDR3 sequence reads: CASSSPTGKVDYYEQYF. The CDR3, as DNA: TGTGCCAGCAGTTCCCCGACAGGGAAGGTGGACTACTACGAGCAGTACTTC.

J is TRBJ2-2 and V is TRBV7-9, with a tentative D call TRBD2 (6 bases). Germline V gene sequence: CDR1 SEHNR, CDR2 FQNEAQ (reference sequence). The length of the CDR3 is 16 residues. V was trimmed by 5 bases and J by 3 bases, leaving 16 bases between them. The CDR3 coding sequence is TGTGCCAGCAGCCCGCGGGGCGGGATGGACACCGGGGAGCTGTTTTTT. Encoded protein: CASSPRGGMDTGELFF.

The rearrangement joins TRBV6-5 to TRBJ1-2; 8 nucleotides agree with TRBD1. The CDR3 is 14 amino acids. Germline V gene lookup returns CDR1 MNHEY and CDR2 SVGAGI. V gave up 2 bases and J gave up 5 bases; unmatched junction bases: 4. CDR3 in DNA: TGTGCCAGCAGTTACGGGGGGACAGGTTATGGCTACACCTTC. Encoded protein: CASSYGGTGYGYTF.